These 14 T cell receptor beta chains were sequenced from one sample in a study of coeliac disease. Method: immunoSEQ multiplex PCR; TCRdb's copy keeps in-frame clones and lacks some. The data contain under 6,000 clones, about four fifths of them singletons. The sequencing sample was made of lamina propria lymphocytes from the gut. The receptors here all came from a woman under 30 with active celiac disease.

This clone was seen more than once but under ten times. The rearrangement links TRBV2 to TRBJ2-1; perhaps TRBD2 as D (6 bases). The V gene lost 6 bases and the J gene lost 10 bases, with 31 bases spanning the gap. The CDR3 sequence is 18 residues long. Germline V lookup: CDR1 SNHLY, CDR2 FYNNEI. CDR3 nucleotide sequence: TGTGCCAGCAGCGCGTCGGGACTCTCAGGACCCGGCTGGGGGGAGCAGTTCTTC. It is translated as CASSASGLSGPGWGEQFF.

This clone was seen just once. The rearrangement uses TRBV5-4 and TRBJ2-1, with 10 bases identical to TRBD2. There are 15 residues in the CDR3. V dropped 4 bases and J dropped 10; count of bases not matched to a gene: 11. Germline CDR1 reads SGHNT; CDR2 reads YYREEE (reference sequence). CDR3: CASSTVAGGNSEQFF. Written as DNA, the CDR3 is TGTGCCAGCAGCACCGTAGCGGGAGGAAATAGCGAGCAGTTCTTC.

CDR3 in DNA: TGTGCCAGCAGTCCAGGCGCCACTAGCTCCTACGAGCAGTACTTC. This encodes CASSPGATSSYEQYF. The chain recombines TRBV28 with TRBJ2-7; D perhaps matches TRBD2 (5 bases). The germline gives CDR1 MDHEN, CDR2 SYDVKM. Trimming cost V 5 bases and J 0 bases, with 14 bases left between them. The CDR3 is made up of 15 amino acids.

The chain is built from TRBV27 and TRBJ2-5; 10 bases map to TRBD2. Germline-derived CDR1 and CDR2 are MNHEY and SMNVEV (reference sequence). V shed 0 bases, J shed 5 bases, and the junction held 12 bases outside the gene matches. There are 18 residues in the CDR3. The CDR3 nucleotides read TGTGCCAGCAGTTTATCTCGGCTAGCGGGGGACCTAGGGGAGACCCAGTACTTC. Translating gives CASSLSRLAGDLGETQYF.

The V gene is TRBV6-1, the J gene TRBJ1-1; D unclear. Trimming pared 0 bases from V and 4 bases from J, leaving 12 bases between. The CDR3 has 15 residues. Per the germline V gene, CDR1 is MNHNS and CDR2 is SASEGT. The CDR3 spells CASSEAPGRPTEAFF. CDR3 sequence (DNA): TGTGCCAGCAGTGAAGCGCCTGGGAGGCCCACTGAAGCTTTCTTT.

CDR3 loop: CASGRGLTDTQYF. The CDR3 DNA follows: TGTGCCAGTGGGCGGGGCCTCACAGATACGCAGTATTTT. V usage is TRBV11-1 and J usage is TRBJ2-3, with D maybe TRBD2 (6 bases). Germline V gene lookup returns CDR1 SGHAT and CDR2 FQDESV (reference sequence). Trimming stripped 9 bases from V and 2 bases from J, with 12 bases between. CDR3 size: 13 residues.

The chain links TRBV4-2 to TRBJ2-7; TRBD2 aligns across 7 bases. This CDR3 is built from 15 residues. The V and J ends lost 1 base and 1 base, in that order; junction bases with no gene match: 4. Germline CDR1 is LGHNA and CDR2 is YNFKEQ. The CDR3 coding sequence is TGTGCCAGCAGCCAAGGGGGGGGAAGTTCCTACGAGCAGTACTTC. Translation gives CASSQGGGSSYEQYF.

This clone was observed a single time. The rearrangement links TRBV2 to TRBJ1-5, with D uncertain. Germline V gene lookup returns CDR1 SNHLY and CDR2 FYNNEI. The germline V and J ends were trimmed by 2 bases and 5 bases, with 7 bases remaining between them. The CDR3 totals 13 residues. DNA of the CDR3: TGTGCCAGCAGTGAATCCCACTATCAGCCCCAGCATTTT. Translating gives CASSESHYQPQHF.

The chain carries TRBV5-4 and TRBJ2-7; perhaps TRBD1 as D (6 bases). Germline CDR1 reads SGHNT; CDR2 reads YYREEE (reference sequence). The CDR3 sequence is 15 residues long. V shed 4 bases and J shed 3 bases, with 17 bases lying between them. CDR3 in amino acids: CASSLQGRSHYEQYF. The CDR3 nucleotides are TGTGCCAGCAGCCTCCAGGGGCGGTCCCACTACGAGCAGTACTTC.

The chain joins TRBV4-2 to TRBJ1-1; the D gene is possibly TRBD1 (5 bases). V dropped 0 bases and J dropped 4 bases, with 9 bases sitting between them. The CDR3 length is 14 residues. CDR1 LGHNA and CDR2 YNFKEQ come from the germline V gene. DNA of the CDR3: TGTGCCAGCAGCCAAGAAGGGGTTCTCACTGAAGCTTTCTTT. This encodes CASSQEGVLTEAFF.

This clone was counted once. V gene TRBV19 combines with J gene TRBJ1-1, with 10 bases aligning to TRBD1. The V and J ends lost 6 bases and 2 bases, in that order; junction bases with no gene match: 6. Germline CDR1 LNHDA, CDR2 SQIVND (reference sequence). This CDR3 has 15 amino acids. As DNA, the CDR3 is TGTGCCAGTAGAGAAGACAGGGGGCCAAACACTGAAGCTTTCTTT. Protein product: CASREDRGPNTEAFF.

The rearrangement links TRBV14 to TRBJ2-7; the D gene is possibly TRBD2 (6 bases). CDR1 and CDR2 (germline): SGHDN, FVKESK. Trimming took off 1 base at V and 4 bases at J, with 14 bases between the two ends. The CDR3 sequence is 15 residues long. The CDR3 DNA reads as TGTGCCAGCAGCCAAGGACCGGGACTCTTGTACGAGCAGTACTTC. It is translated as CASSQGPGLLYEQYF.

This rearrangement joins TRBV4-1 to TRBJ1-5; perhaps TRBD1 as D (6 bases). Germline V gene data show CDR1 as MGHRA and CDR2 as YSYEKL. V was trimmed by 4 bases and J by 3 bases, leaving 13 bases between them. CDR3 size: 15 residues. CDR3 sequence: CASSLIRDNNQPQHF. In nucleotides, the CDR3 is TGCGCCAGCAGCCTTATCCGGGACAACAATCAGCCCCAGCATTTT.

This clone turned up a few times. The CDR3 sequence: CASSPQTSGGEQFF. CDR3 DNA sequence: TGTGCCAGCAGCCCGCAGACTAGCGGGGGCGAGCAGTTCTTC. V usage is TRBV11-1 and J usage is TRBJ2-1; TRBD2 agrees at 12 bases. Germline values: CDR1 SGHAT, CDR2 FQDESV (reference sequence). CDR3 length: 14 amino acids. V gave up 5 bases and J gave up 10 bases; unmatched junction bases: 6.